The 7 T cell receptor beta chains presented below share a single source sample, sequenced in a study of T cells in Graves' hyperthyroidism and ophthalmopathy (dated by TCRdb to between 2017 and 2020). Libraries were constructed by multiplex PCR. Sequencing used an Illumina HiSeq 2000. Amplification of TCR beta CDR3 regions was carried out from RNA transcripts. The first round of RT-PCR for the TCR CDR3 was performed with the HTBI primer set and the Qiagen OneStep RT-PCR kit. TCRdb's own reprocessing of the public reads used fastp at Q25 and MiXCR and kept productive beta chains. Records with the same CDR3 protein are collapsed into one entry carrying the most frequent genes and DNA. This sample is represented by 550,000 to 850,000 distinct CDR3 sequences; 15% to 20% of them were singletons. The leading ten clones occupy over 15% of the sample. The sample was blood. The source is a woman aged 45 to 65 with Graves' hyperthyroidism that later progressed to Graves' ophthalmopathy.

This clonotype came up many times. The chain couples TRBV18 to TRBJ2-7; no reliable D call. Trimming took 4 bases from V and 0 from J, leaving 10 bases between them. Germline values: CDR1 KGHSH, CDR2 LQKENI. CDR3 length equals 14 residues. The CDR3 sequence: CASSLSSRSYEQYF. DNA for the CDR3: TGTGCCAGCTCACTCTCAAGTCGCTCCTACGAGCAGTACTTC.

The gene calls are TRBV29-1 and TRBJ1-1; 9 positions agree with TRBD1. Germline V gene lookup returns CDR1 SQVTM and CDR2 ANQGSEA. V lost 1 base and J lost 5; bases outside the gene matches: 2. The CDR3 totals 13 residues. The CDR3 region has the DNA TGCAGCGTTGAAGTGGGGACAGGGACTGAAGCTTTCTTT. Residues: CSVEVGTGTEAFF.

This clonotype was counted a few times. J is TRBJ2-7 and V is TRBV6-1, with D unresolved. This CDR3 region has 14 residues. Trimming took 2 bases from V and 9 from J, leaving 17 bases between them. Germline V gene lookup returns CDR1 MNHNS and CDR2 SASEGT. The CDR3 DNA sequence: TGTGCCAGCAGTGAAACGTCCGGGCCCCGGGTGCAGTACTTC. It codes for CASSETSGPRVQYF.

This chain joins TRBV20-1 and TRBJ1-6, with 8 bases lining up with TRBD1. V dropped 5 bases and J dropped 2; count of bases not matched to a gene: 11. This CDR3 comprises 17 residues. Germline V CDR1 and CDR2: DFQATT, SNEGSKA (reference sequence). In nucleotides, the CDR3 is TGCAGTGCTCAAGGGGTCGACAGGGGCGCCTATAATTCACCCCTCCACTTT. It specifies CSAQGVDRGAYNSPLHF.

The chain carries TRBV10-3 and TRBJ2-6, with D possibly called TRBD1 or TRBD2 (5 bases each). CDR3 length: 14 amino acids. CDR1 and CDR2 from the germline V gene are ENHRY and SYGVKD. The V end was cut by 6 bases, the J end by 12 bases, with 18 bases between. CDR3: CAISLSRDGGVLTF. The CDR3 DNA is TGTGCCATCAGCCTTAGTCGGGACGGAGGCGTCCTGACTTTC.

The sample holds a few counts of this clonotype. The chain combines TRBV4-1 with TRBJ2-7; D is unclear. Germline-derived CDR1 and CDR2 are MGHRA and YSYEKL. This CDR3 comprises 16 residues. V lost 0 bases and J lost 1, with 13 bases in between. The CDR3 is CASSQDFGGYSYEQYF. In DNA, the CDR3 is TGCGCCAGCAGCCAAGATTTCGGCGGATATTCCTACGAGCAGTACTTC.

The sample holds many counts of this clonotype. The J gene is TRBJ2-5, the V gene TRBV11-2; no clear D. Trimming took 1 base from V and 7 from J, leaving 16 bases between them. CDR1 and CDR2 (germline): SGHAT, FQNNGV. The CDR3 length is 15 residues. The CDR3 coding sequence is TGTGCCAGCAGCTTAGTCCACAGATCCGTTTGGACCCAGTACTTC. This sequence encodes CASSLVHRSVWTQYF.